Shown below are 28 T cell receptor beta chains from a single sample sequenced in a study of cytomegalovirus exposure and HLA in healthy donors (TCRdb year 2017). The method was the immunoSEQ multiplex PCR assay. A mixture of 60 forward primers for TCR Vbeta segments and 13 reverse primers for TCR Jbeta segments was used in the multiplex PCR. Held by TCRdb, this immuneACCESS table contains in-frame sequences only and omits some clones. Under half of the omission traces to an unresolved V gene where checked; the cause of the rest is unknown. This sample comprises about 170,000 clones, about 80% of them detected only once. Less than 2.5% of the sample comes from the top ten. The sample consisted of PBMCs. The receptor source for this set is a woman between 45 and 60 years old in good health and CMV-seronegative.

This clone has just a few counts. The genes are TRBV25-1 and TRBJ2-7, with 9 bases lining up with TRBD1. Germline V CDR1 and CDR2: MGHDK, SYGVNS. The V gene end was trimmed by 8 bases and the J gene end by 0 bases; junction bases not matched to a gene: 8. The CDR3 runs 15 residues. CDR3 loop: CASSIVTGGSYEQYF. CDR3 DNA: TGTGCCAGCTCGATTGTGACAGGGGGCTCCTACGAGCAGTACTTC.

This clone was observed a few times. This chain joins TRBV6-6 and TRBJ2-2, with TRBD2 matching 8 bases. Trimming at V came to 2 bases and at J to 1 base, leaving 3 bases not matched to a gene. The CDR3 is 16 residues long. Germline CDR1 is MNHNY and CDR2 is SVGAGI (reference sequence). In DNA form, the CDR3 reads TGTGCCAGCAGTTACCTAAGCGGGGGGAACACCGGGGAGCTGTTTTTT. Its protein product is CASSYLSGGNTGELFF.

The chain has TRBV28 and TRBJ1-6, with D hard to call. V shed 8 bases and J shed 8 bases, with 22 bases lying between them. The CDR3 sequence is 16 residues long. Looked up from germline, CDR1 is MDHEN and CDR2 is SYDVKM. CDR3 sequence (DNA): TGTGCCAGCCTCCCCCCCCGTACGGTTGTAGATTCACCCCTCCACTTT. Its protein product is CASLPPRTVVDSPLHF.

This clone was recorded a few times. The chain couples TRBV6-6 to TRBJ1-1; 7 nucleotides line up with TRBD1. Germline CDR1 is MNHNY and CDR2 is SVGAGI (reference sequence). CDR3 size: 13 residues. V shed 5 bases, J shed 8 bases, and the junction held 8 bases outside the gene matches. Here the CDR3 DNA reads TGTGCCAGCAGTCCTTCGACAGGGACGGAAGCTTTCTTT. Translated: CASSPSTGTEAFF.

CDR3 sequence: CAWNPGHGEQFF. CDR3 DNA: TGTGCCTGGAATCCAGGCCACGGTGAGCAGTTCTTC. The genes are TRBV30 and TRBJ2-1; D gene uncertain. Looked up from germline, CDR1 is GTSNPN and CDR2 is SVGIG (reference sequence). CDR3 size: 12 residues. V lost 4 bases, J lost 9 bases, and 13 bases lay in between.

The gene calls are TRBV5-1 and TRBJ1-1; D might be TRBD1 (6 bases). The CDR3 sequence is 17 residues long. Germline V lookup: CDR1 SGHRS, CDR2 YFSETQ. Deletions cut 2 bases from V and 6 bases from J, with 23 bases between. CDR3 residues: CASSLRGTRQDGSEAFF. The CDR3 DNA follows: TGCGCCAGCAGCTTAAGGGGCACGAGACAGGATGGGTCTGAAGCTTTCTTT.

This chain uses TRBV5-6 with TRBJ2-5; 9 nucleotides agree with TRBD1. This CDR3 is 15 amino acids long. Germline V gives CDR1 SGHDT, CDR2 YYEEEE. Trimming took 3 bases from V and 11 from J; bases not matched to a gene: 14. CDR3 sequence (DNA): TGTGCCAGCAGCTCACTCGGGACAGGGTTTCGGGAGCAGTACTTC. It encodes CASSSLGTGFREQYF.

The chain is built from TRBV6-5 and TRBJ2-7; D not resolved. The V gene lost 4 bases and the J gene lost 0 bases, with 10 bases spanning the gap. CDR1 is MNHEY and CDR2 is SVGAGI in the germline V gene. This CDR3 region has 14 residues. CDR3 region: CASSFKTHSYEQYF. The CDR3 nucleotides are TGTGCCAGCAGTTTCAAAACACACTCCTACGAGCAGTACTTC.

The V and J genes are TRBV28 and TRBJ2-2, with TRBD2 matching over 10 bases. CDR1 MDHEN and CDR2 SYDVKM come from the germline V gene. The CDR3 is 15 residues long. V lost 6 bases and J lost 10; bases outside the gene matches: 11. The CDR3 protein is CASSPSGGDVKELFF. The CDR3 bases are TGTGCCAGCAGCCCGAGCGGGGGGGATGTTAAGGAGCTGTTTTTT.

This rearrangement joins TRBV18 to TRBJ1-1, with 9 nucleotides matching TRBD1. The ends lost 6 bases at V and 3 bases at J; junction bases unmatched: 2. Germline V gives CDR1 KGHSH, CDR2 LQKENI. The CDR3 consists of 13 residues. CDR3 DNA sequence: TGTGCCAGCTCCGACAGGGGGGACACTGAAGCTTTCTTT. Protein: CASSDRGDTEAFF.

This clone was picked up one time. The rearrangement joins TRBV5-1 to TRBJ1-3, with a weak D call TRBD1 (6 bases). Germline CDR1 is SGHRS and CDR2 is YFSETQ. With 0 bases removed from V and 9 bases from J, the gap between germline ends came to 10 bases. This CDR3 has 13 residues. The CDR3 coding sequence is TGCGCCAGCAGCTTGGCAGGGGAATCCACCATATATTTT. Its protein product is CASSLAGESTIYF.

V and J are TRBV5-5 and TRBJ1-4; TRBD1 might be the D (6 bases). The CDR3 is 15 residues long. The germline gives CDR1 SGHKS, CDR2 YYEKEE (reference sequence). Trimming left V 4 bases short and J 2 bases short, with 12 bases between. CDR3 loop: CASSPEGGTNEKLFF. The DNA of the CDR3 is TGTGCCAGCAGCCCCGAGGGGGGGACTAATGAAAAACTGTTTTTT.

The genes are TRBV12-5 and TRBJ2-2, with D unresolved. This CDR3 contains 15 residues. Trimming pared 0 bases from V and 1 base from J, leaving 6 bases between. In germline, CDR1 is LGHNT, CDR2 FRNRAP. The CDR3 here is CASGLVTGNTGELFF. The CDR3 DNA reads as TGTGCTAGTGGTTTGGTTACGGGGAACACCGGGGAGCTGTTTTTT.

This chain uses TRBV5-1 with TRBJ1-1; weak D call: TRBD1 (6 bases). Germline V gene sequence: CDR1 SGHRS, CDR2 YFSETQ. CDR3 size: 12 residues. V lost 1 base and J lost 7, with 8 bases in between. In DNA, the CDR3 is TGCGCCAGCAGCTTGCAGGGGCTTGAAGCTTTCTTT. Protein: CASSLQGLEAFF.

The CDR3 region has the DNA TGTGCCAGCAGCTTAGACGGGACAGGGGGCATCTACGAGCAGTACTTC. Protein product: CASSLDGTGGIYEQYF. J is TRBJ2-7 and V is TRBV7-2; 12 positions agree with TRBD1. The germline gives CDR1 SGHTA, CDR2 FQGNSA. With V trimmed by 1 base and J by 3 bases, 4 bases remained unmatched. The CDR3 loop spans 16 amino acids. Together with reference TRBV7-2 and TRBJ2-7, the CDR3 gives the full variable domain: GAGVSQSPSNKVTEKGKDVELRCDPISGHTALYWYRQSLGQGLEFLIYFQGNSAPDKSGLPSDRFSAERTGGSVSTLTIQRTQQEDSAVYLCASSLDGTGGIYEQYFGPGTRLTVT.

This chain uses TRBV5-1 with TRBJ1-1; D is unclear. CDR3 length: 14 residues. V was cut by 8 bases and J by 4 bases, with 18 bases left in between. Germline CDR1 SGHRS, CDR2 YFSETQ. The CDR3 region is CASKKVVRGTEAFF. The CDR3 nucleotides are TGCGCCAGTAAGAAGGTAGTCCGAGGCACTGAAGCTTTCTTT.

V usage is TRBV21-1 and J usage is TRBJ2-7; the DNA was not compared with TRBD1, the D call given in the table. TRBV21-1 constitutes a pseudogene. This CDR3 is 18 amino acids long. The CDR3: CASSKVLQGTTPSYEQYF. The DNA of the CDR3 is TGTGCCAGCAGCAAAGTCTTACAGGGGACGACCCCCTCCTACGAGCAGTACTTC.

The chain employs TRBV5-1 and TRBJ2-3; 12 nucleotides align to TRBD1. The germline V gene encodes CDR1 SGHRS and CDR2 YFSETQ. J was trimmed by 5 bases and V by 1 base; bases with no gene match: 8. The CDR3 covers 17 residues. CDR3 region: CASSLTPRDRGLDTQYF. CDR3 coding DNA: TGCGCCAGCAGCTTGACCCCCCGGGACAGGGGGCTAGATACGCAGTATTTT.

The rearrangement joins TRBV10-3 to TRBJ2-1; 10 bases fit TRBD2. CDR3 size: 17 residues. Trimming at V came to 3 bases and at J to 1 base, leaving 6 bases not matched to a gene. The germline CDR1 and CDR2 sequences are ENHRY and SYGVKD. CDR3 nucleotides: TGTGCCATCAGTGAAAGGACTAGCGGAGGGTCCTACAATGAGCAGTTCTTC. Protein product: CAISERTSGGSYNEQFF.

This clone occurred a few times. This chain joins TRBV9 and TRBJ2-1, with TRBD2 identical over 12 bases. Looked up from germline, CDR1 is SGDLS and CDR2 is YYNGEE. This CDR3 comprises 14 residues. V lost 7 bases and J lost 7; bases outside the gene matches: 6. The CDR3 DNA follows: TGTGCCAGCGGTTTTACTAGCGGGAGGAATGAGCAGTTCTTC. Translating gives CASGFTSGRNEQFF. The full variable domain, with the rest looked up from reference TRBV9 and TRBJ2-1, is DSGVTQTPKHLITATGQRVTLRCSPRSGDLSVYWYQQSLDQGLQFLIQYYNGEERAKGNILERFSAQQFPDLHSELNLSSLELGDSALYFCASGFTSGRNEQFFGPGTRLTVL.

V is TRBV7-3 and J is TRBJ2-7, with D possibly matching TRBD1 (6 bases). Germline lookup yields CDR1 SGHTA and CDR2 FQGTGA. The ends were cut back, 2 bases at V and 6 bases at J, with 11 bases in the middle. The CDR3 has 13 amino acids. CDR3 DNA sequence: TGTGCCAGCAGCTTAGAACAGGGCCTCGAGCAGTACTTC. Its protein product is CASSLEQGLEQYF.

Regarding this clone: Other DNA sequences from this sample encode an identical CDR3 as well. The chain carries TRBV9 and TRBJ1-1, with 7 bases fitting TRBD1. CDR3 length: 13 amino acids. After removal of 4 bases from V and 1 base from J, the junction contained 1 base not matched to a gene. Germline CDR1 and CDR2: SGDLS and YYNGEE. This CDR3 is CASSPGGNTEAFF. The CDR3 nucleotides read TGTGCCAGCAGCCCAGGGGGGAACACTGAAGCTTTCTTT. Full variable domain (rest looked up from reference TRBV9 and TRBJ1-1): DSGVTQTPKHLITATGQRVTLRCSPRSGDLSVYWYQQSLDQGLQFLIQYYNGEERAKGNILERFSAQQFPDLHSELNLSSLELGDSALYFCASSPGGNTEAFFGQGTRLTVV.

The chain combines TRBV10-3 with TRBJ2-7; TRBD2 is a possible D gene (6 bases). CDR3 length: 13 residues. Per the germline V gene, CDR1 is ENHRY and CDR2 is SYGVKD. With 10 bases removed from V and 1 base from J, the gap between germline ends came to 14 bases. In nucleotides, the CDR3 is TGTGCCAGCGGGGACGGATATTCCTACGAGCAGTACTTC. Residues: CASGDGYSYEQYF.

CDR3 DNA: TGTGCCAGCACCACCCCGGGAAGACCATACCAAGAGACCCAGTACTTC. It encodes CASTTPGRPYQETQYF. The chain recombines TRBV7-9 with TRBJ2-5; D possibly corresponds to TRBD2 (5 bases). The length of the CDR3 is 16 residues. The germline V and J ends were trimmed by 7 bases and 0 bases, with 18 bases remaining between them. Germline loops: CDR1 SEHNR, CDR2 FQNEAQ (reference sequence). The full variable domain, its missing parts supplied by reference TRBV7-9 and TRBJ2-5, is DTGVSQNPRHKITKRGQNVTFRCDPISEHNRLYWYRQTLGQGPEFLTYFQNEAQLEKSRLLSDRFSAERPKGSFSTLEIQRTEQGDSAMYLCASTTPGRPYQETQYFGPGTRLLVL.

The chain is built from TRBV2 and TRBJ1-6; D gene unclear. Trimming took 6 bases from V and 6 from J, leaving 15 bases between them. There are 15 residues in the CDR3. CDR1 SNHLY and CDR2 FYNNEI come from the germline V gene. The CDR3, as DNA: TGTGCCAGCAGACCGACATCGGCGGGTAATTCACCCCTCCACTTT. Amino acids: CASRPTSAGNSPLHF.

This chain uses TRBV19 with TRBJ1-6, with 11 bases identical to TRBD1. This CDR3 has 15 residues. Germline CDR1 reads LNHDA; CDR2 reads SQIVND (reference sequence). The V and J ends lost 1 base and 10 bases, in that order; junction bases with no gene match: 3. The CDR3 loop reads CASSIGTGGVSPLHF. The CDR3 coding sequence is TGTGCCAGTAGTATAGGGACAGGGGGCGTCTCACCCCTCCACTTT.

As to this clone: The sample holds other DNA sequences that translate to the same CDR3. The V call is TRBV7-2, the J call TRBJ1-6; D is uncertain. CDR3 length equals 15 residues. V lost 1 base to trimming and J lost 13 bases, with 17 bases between them. Germline CDR1 SGHTA, CDR2 FQGNSA. The CDR3 sequence: CASSLEPGVSSPLHF. The DNA for the CDR3 is TGTGCCAGCAGCTTAGAACCCGGGGTGAGTTCCCCCCTCCACTTT. The complete variable domain, with remaining parts taken from reference TRBV7-2 and TRBJ1-6, reads GAGVSQSPSNKVTEKGKDVELRCDPISGHTALYWYRQSLGQGLEFLIYFQGNSAPDKSGLPSDRFSAERTGGSVSTLTIQRTQQEDSAVYLCASSLEPGVSSPLHFGNGTRLTVT.

The rearrangement links TRBV19 to TRBJ2-1, with 8 bases that match TRBD2. The V segment lost 6 bases and the J segment 8 bases; nucleotides outside the gene matches: 0. CDR1 and CDR2 from the germline V gene are LNHDA and SQIVND (reference sequence). This CDR3 comprises 11 residues. CDR3 bases: TGTGCCAGTAGCGGGGGGGATGAGCAGTTCTTC. Protein sequence: CASSGGDEQFF.